The source of this TCR beta chain is a study of T cells in Graves' hyperthyroidism and ophthalmopathy. Study information: Before treatment of any kind, peripheral blood was taken at initial diagnosis.

General observations from the study: It was a median around 6 months before onset that the model predicted ophthalmopathy.

Authors of the study amplified TCR beta CDR3 regions from RNA transcripts. During a first-round RT-PCR of the TCR CDR3, the HTBI primer set was used. TCRdb called the multiplex PCR reads again in MiXCR, with one record for every CDR3 protein. The sample comprises 350,000 or so distinct CDR3 sequences, 21% of which are singletons, and around 50% rests with the top ten. Clinical symptoms, serum thyroxine, TRAb, thyroid ultrasound and orbital computed tomography informed diagnoses. Isolation of PBMCs was performed on about 9.9 ml fresh peripheral blood. The sample holds many counts of this clonotype. Its specificity is not known. Germline CDR1 reads SGHNT; CDR2 reads YENEEA. The CDR3 totals 14 residues. With 0 bases removed from V and 5 bases from J, the gap between germline ends came to 8 bases.

What was sequenced was blood. This chain links TRBV11-3 with TRBJ2-1, with TRBD2 as a possible D gene (6 bases). This receptor was identified in a woman between 50 and 59 years old with Graves' hyperthyroidism. The CDR3 is CASSLDGGNNEQFF. As DNA, the CDR3 is TGTGCCAGCAGCTTAGATGGCGGGAACAATGAGCAGTTCTTC.